This T cell receptor (beta chain) appears in the sequencing data of a study of cytomegalovirus exposure and HLA in healthy donors. The PCR had 60 Vbeta and 13 Jbeta primers. Only in-frame clones appear in the TCRdb table, and some are missing; sequencing was by immunoSEQ multiplex PCR. This table holds 40,000 to 45,000 clones, roughly half found once. Whole-study results and caveats: By a later analysis, the bulk of CMV-associated TCR beta chains appeared HLA-restricted.

This clone showed up just a few times. Its target is unknown. Input material: PBMCs. The TCR sequence derives from a human donor in good health.

CDR3 sequence: CAWRHSGGYEQYF. In nucleotides, the CDR3 is TGTGCCTGGAGGCATTCAGGGGGCTACGAGCAGTACTTC. The chain carries TRBV30 and TRBJ2-7, with 7 bases lining up with TRBD1. The V and J ends lost 3 bases and 3 bases, in that order; junction bases with no gene match: 5. The germline CDR1 and CDR2 sequences are GTSNPN and SVGIG (reference sequence). The CDR3 totals 13 residues.